The text below deals with one T cell receptor (beta chain). Its antigen is undetermined. V lost 5 bases, J lost 5 bases, and 8 bases stayed unmatched. CDR1 is SGHAT and CDR2 is FQNNGV in the germline V gene. The CDR3 covers 15 residues. The table came from immunoSEQ multiplex PCR; TCRdb's copy has only in-frame clones and leaves some out. Of about 48,000 clones listed, approximately 83% are singletons. The data are from a study of OX40 agonist ivuxolimab in advanced cancers. Across the study: Ivuxolimab, an agonistic anti-OX40 (CD134) antibody, was given to patients.

Sampled blood was obtained at baseline, cycle 4 day 1, and cycle 7 day 1. Study conclusions and caveats: CD8+ T cells averaged more expanded clones than CD4+. In a subset of nonresponders, normalized T-cell clonal expansion was also low.

The chain couples TRBV11-2 to TRBJ1-1; 10 positions match TRBD1. This specimen consisted of CD4+ or CD8+ T cells sorted from blood, obtained in a trial of the OX40 agonist ivuxolimab. This TCR came from an adult with an advanced solid tumor such as melanoma, head and neck, liver or kidney cancer. CDR3 bases: TGTGCCAGCAGCCCGGGACAGGGGACCGGTACTGAAGCTTTCTTT. Its translation: CASSPGQGTGTEAFF.